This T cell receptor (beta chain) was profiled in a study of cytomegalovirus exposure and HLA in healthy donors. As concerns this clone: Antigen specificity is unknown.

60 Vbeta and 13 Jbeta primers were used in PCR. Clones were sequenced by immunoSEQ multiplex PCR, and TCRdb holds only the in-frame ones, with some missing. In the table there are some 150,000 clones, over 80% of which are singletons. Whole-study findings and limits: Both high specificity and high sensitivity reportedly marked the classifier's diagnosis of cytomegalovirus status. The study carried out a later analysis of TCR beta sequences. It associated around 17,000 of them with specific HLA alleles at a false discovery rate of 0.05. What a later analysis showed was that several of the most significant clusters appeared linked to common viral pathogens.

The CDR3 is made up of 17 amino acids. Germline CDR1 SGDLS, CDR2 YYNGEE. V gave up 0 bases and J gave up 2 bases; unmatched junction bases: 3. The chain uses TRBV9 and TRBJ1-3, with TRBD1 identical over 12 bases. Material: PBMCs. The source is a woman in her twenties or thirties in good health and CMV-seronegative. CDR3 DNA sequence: TGTGCCAGCAGCGTAGTCGGGACAGGGGGCCCTGGAAACACCATATATTTT. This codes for CASSVVGTGGPGNTIYF.